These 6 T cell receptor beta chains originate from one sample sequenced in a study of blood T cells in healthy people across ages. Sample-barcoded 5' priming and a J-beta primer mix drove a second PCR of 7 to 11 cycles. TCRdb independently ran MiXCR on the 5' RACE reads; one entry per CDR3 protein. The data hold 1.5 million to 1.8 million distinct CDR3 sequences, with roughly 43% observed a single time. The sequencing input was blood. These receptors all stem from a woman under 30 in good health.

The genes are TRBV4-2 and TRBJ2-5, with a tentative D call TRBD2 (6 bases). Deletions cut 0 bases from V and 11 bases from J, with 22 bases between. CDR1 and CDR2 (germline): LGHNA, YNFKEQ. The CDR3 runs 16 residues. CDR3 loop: CASSQEGLAYSNEQYF. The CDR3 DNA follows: TGTGCCAGCAGCCAAGAAGGGCTAGCGTATTCTAATGAGCAGTACTTC.

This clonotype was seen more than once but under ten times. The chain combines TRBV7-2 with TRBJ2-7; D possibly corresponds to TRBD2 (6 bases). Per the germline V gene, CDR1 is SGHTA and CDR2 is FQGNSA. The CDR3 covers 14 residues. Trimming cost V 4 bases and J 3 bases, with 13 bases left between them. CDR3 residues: CASSSQKGGYEQYF. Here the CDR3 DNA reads TGTGCCAGCAGCTCTCAGAAGGGAGGCTACGAGCAGTACTTC.

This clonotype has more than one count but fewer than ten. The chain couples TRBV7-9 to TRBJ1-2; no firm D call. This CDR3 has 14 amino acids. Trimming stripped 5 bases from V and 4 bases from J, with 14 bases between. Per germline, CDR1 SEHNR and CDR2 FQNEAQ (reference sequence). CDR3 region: CASSPWTDFYGYTF. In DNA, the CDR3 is TGTGCCAGCAGCCCGTGGACGGATTTCTATGGCTACACCTTC.

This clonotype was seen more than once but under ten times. The CDR3, as DNA: TGCGCCAGCAGCTTGTTCCAGGGCTACTCCTACGAGCAGTACTTC. Translation: CASSLFQGYSYEQYF. The J gene is TRBJ2-7, the V gene TRBV5-1; D possibly corresponds to TRBD1 (5 bases). The CDR3 loop spans 15 amino acids. With 1 base removed from V and 0 bases from J, the gap between germline ends came to 11 bases. Germline values: CDR1 SGHRS, CDR2 YFSETQ.

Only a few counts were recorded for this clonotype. The CDR3 reads CATSTGGETEAFF. For the CDR3, the DNA is TGTGCCACTTCGACAGGGGGCGAGACTGAAGCTTTCTTT. V usage is TRBV11-2 and J usage is TRBJ1-1, with TRBD1 identical over 10 bases. With V trimmed by 10 bases and J by 5 bases, 7 bases remained unmatched. The CDR3 has 13 amino acids. The germline CDR1 and CDR2 sequences are SGHAT and FQNNGV.

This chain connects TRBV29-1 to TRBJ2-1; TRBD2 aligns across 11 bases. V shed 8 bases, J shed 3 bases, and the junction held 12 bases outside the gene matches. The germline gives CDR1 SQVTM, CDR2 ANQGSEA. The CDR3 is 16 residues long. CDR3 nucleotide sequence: TGCAGCTCCGAGCCGACTAGCGGGATTTTCTACAATGAGCAGTTCTTC. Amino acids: CSSEPTSGIFYNEQFF.